The 22 T cell receptor beta chains below were found in one sample sequenced in a study of cytomegalovirus exposure and HLA in healthy donors. The PCR had 60 Vbeta and 13 Jbeta primers. This table comes from immunoSEQ multiplex PCR, and its TCRdb copy is limited to in-frame clones, with some not included. The sample includes about 52,000 clones, around 70% of them seen just once. Input material: PBMCs. Source of these receptors: a man between 18 and 35 years old in good health and CMV-seronegative.

The chain links TRBV5-8 to TRBJ1-2; a possible D gene is TRBD1 (6 bases). Trimming removed 0 bases from V and 3 bases from J, with 9 bases in between. This CDR3 contains 14 residues. Looked up from germline, CDR1 is SGHTS and CDR2 is YDEGEE. In DNA form, the CDR3 reads TGTGCCAGCAGCTTGGTGGGGACACACTATGGCTACACCTTC. Translation: CASSLVGTHYGYTF.

V is TRBV29-1 and J is TRBJ1-1, with TRBD1 identical over 7 bases. The CDR3 is 13 amino acids. Germline-derived CDR1 and CDR2 are SQVTM and ANQGSEA. V lost 5 bases and J lost 6; bases outside the gene matches: 9. This CDR3 reads CSVLTGKRAEAFF. The CDR3 nucleotides read TGCAGCGTTTTGACAGGGAAGAGGGCTGAAGCTTTCTTT.

This chain joins TRBV7-2 and TRBJ2-7; D is unclear. The CDR3 contains 12 residues. Germline lookup yields CDR1 SGHTA and CDR2 FQGNSA. V dropped 7 bases and J dropped 2 bases, with 9 bases sitting between them. The CDR3 loop reads CASTAGTYEQYF. The CDR3 DNA reads TGTGCCAGCACTGCAGGAACCTACGAGCAGTACTTC.

With regard to this clone: An end of the junction does not agree with germline; a read error may underlie this. Here the CDR3 reads CASNEQGPNTEAFF. The CDR3 region has the DNA TGTGCCAGCAATGAACAGGGGCCGAACACTGAAGCTTTCTTT. The chain recombines TRBV2 with TRBJ1-1, with 7 bases identical to TRBD1. This CDR3 has 14 amino acids. Looked up from germline, CDR1 is SNHLY and CDR2 is FYNNEI. Variable domain in full (rest from reference TRBV2 and TRBJ1-1): EPEVTQTPSHQVTQMGQEVILRCVPISNHLYFYWYRQILGQKVEFLVSFYNNEISEKSEIFDDQFSVERPDGSNFTLKIRSTKLEDSAMYFCASNEQGPNTEAFFGQGTRLTVV.

This sequence joins TRBV5-4 and TRBJ1-2, with 7 bases that match TRBD1. Unmatched junction bases numbered 13, after V lost 2 bases and J lost 6 bases. This CDR3 is 16 amino acids long. The germline V gene has CDR1 SGHNT and CDR2 YYREEE (reference sequence). CDR3 DNA sequence: TGTGCCAGCAGCTTCTACTCGACCCGCAGGGGGAATGGCTACACCTTC. Its translation: CASSFYSTRRGNGYTF.

The table lists this clone with a few counts. V and J are TRBV6-5 and TRBJ2-7, with 10 positions matching TRBD2. The trim removed 4 bases at V and 4 bases at J, leaving 4 bases unmatched. CDR3 length: 14 residues. Germline CDR1 and CDR2: MNHEY and SVGAGI. The CDR3 DNA follows: TGTGCCAGCAGTTCTCTAGCGGGAGAATACGAGCAGTACTTC. Translating it yields CASSSLAGEYEQYF.

The CDR3 nucleotides are TGTGCCAGCAGTCCTAGCGGGAGGCCAGAGACCCAGTACTTC. Amino acids: CASSPSGRPETQYF. This chain connects TRBV27 to TRBJ2-5; the match to TRBD2 covers 11 bases. This CDR3 is 14 amino acids long. V was clipped by 5 bases and J by 4 bases; unmatched bases: 3. In germline, CDR1 is MNHEY, CDR2 SMNVEV (reference sequence).

This chain joins TRBV28 and TRBJ2-2; no reliable D call. Germline V gene data show CDR1 as MDHEN and CDR2 as SYDVKM. The CDR3 has 14 amino acids. The V end lost 8 bases, the J end lost 5 bases, and 15 bases lay between the germline ends. CDR3 region: CASLEDGYTGELFF. In nucleotides, the CDR3 is TGTGCCAGCCTGGAAGACGGGTATACCGGGGAGCTGTTTTTT.

The gene calls are TRBV4-2 and TRBJ2-7, with TRBD1 matching 8 bases. CDR1 and CDR2 (germline): LGHNA, YNFKEQ. This CDR3 contains 19 residues. The J segment lost 1 base and the V segment lost 0 bases, leaving 14 bases of the junction unmatched. The CDR3: CASSQDRVPGGKESYEQYF. In nucleotides, the CDR3 is TGTGCCAGCAGCCAAGATCGAGTCCCAGGGGGCAAAGAATCCTACGAGCAGTACTTC.

V and J are TRBV10-3 and TRBJ2-7; TRBD1 is a possible D gene (6 bases). Deletions cut 2 bases from V and 3 bases from J, with 14 bases between. This CDR3 region has 15 residues. Germline CDR1 is ENHRY and CDR2 is SYGVKD. The CDR3 spells CAISEIGGHLYEQYF. The CDR3 nucleotides read TGTGCCATCAGTGAGATTGGGGGACACCTCTACGAGCAGTACTTC.

This chain uses TRBV5-1 with TRBJ2-7; no clear D. Between the trimmed V and J ends, which lost 7 bases and 1 base, there was a span of 18 bases. Germline CDR1 and CDR2: SGHRS and YFSETQ. This CDR3 has 15 amino acids. The CDR3: CASRLSGLLSYEQYF. In nucleotides, the CDR3 is TGCGCCAGCCGACTCAGTGGTCTGCTGTCCTACGAGCAGTACTTC.

The chain has TRBV18 and TRBJ2-5; D is unresolved. Trimming left V 2 bases short and J 3 bases short, with 13 bases between. The CDR3 sequence is 15 residues long. Germline CDR1 and CDR2: KGHSH and LQKENI. The CDR3 spells CASSPGESSEETQYF. In DNA, the CDR3 is TGTGCCAGCTCACCAGGAGAATCGAGCGAAGAGACCCAGTACTTC.

Only one count was recorded for this clone. The rearrangement uses TRBV27 and TRBJ2-7; TRBD1 aligns across 8 bases. J was trimmed by 5 bases and V by 5 bases; bases with no gene match: 5. The CDR3 runs to 13 residues. Germline V gives CDR1 MNHEY, CDR2 SMNVEV (reference sequence). CDR3 coding DNA: TGTGCCAGCAGTGCACAGGGGGTACACGAGCAGTACTTC. As protein: CASSAQGVHEQYF.

The V gene is TRBV7-6, the J gene TRBJ2-1; a possible D gene is TRBD2 (5 bases). From germline, CDR1 is SGHVS and CDR2 FNYEAQ. The CDR3 spans 16 residues. Trimming left V 3 bases short and J 7 bases short, with 19 bases between. CDR3 DNA: TGTGCCAGCAGCTTCGGGGTTGGAGTAGCGACAAATGAGCAGTTCTTC. This gives the protein CASSFGVGVATNEQFF.

In its sample, this clone was seen once. This chain connects TRBV11-2 to TRBJ1-2; D gene uncertain. The CDR3 extends over 13 amino acids. In germline, CDR1 is SGHAT, CDR2 FQNNGV. The V gene lost 5 bases and the J gene lost 4 bases, with 11 bases spanning the gap. CDR3 coding DNA: TGTGCCAGCAGCGCACCGGACTTCTATGGCTACACCTTC. Translation gives CASSAPDFYGYTF.

This chain uses TRBV2 with TRBJ2-5; 9 bases are a match to TRBD1. The germline V gene encodes CDR1 SNHLY and CDR2 FYNNEI. CDR3 length equals 15 residues. J lost 5 bases, V lost 4 bases, and 8 bases had no gene match. CDR3 residues: CASSGRTGDGETQYF. CDR3 DNA sequence: TGTGCCAGCAGTGGAAGGACAGGGGATGGTGAGACCCAGTACTTC.

In its sample, this clone was seen a few times. The CDR3 here is CAISVAGDSTDTQYF. CDR3 nucleotides: TGTGCCATCAGCGTAGCGGGGGATAGCACAGATACGCAGTATTTT. The V call is TRBV10-3, the J call TRBJ2-3; 9 bases agree with TRBD2. Trimming removed 6 bases from V and 0 bases from J; junction bases left unmatched: 4. This CDR3 spans 15 amino acids. Germline values: CDR1 ENHRY, CDR2 SYGVKD.

The CDR3 nucleotides read TGTGCCAGCAGCTCGCTAGCGGGAGGCAGCACAGATACGCAGTATTTT. It codes for CASSSLAGGSTDTQYF. The rearrangement joins TRBV5-6 to TRBJ2-3; 11 positions agree with TRBD2. Germline V CDR1 and CDR2: SGHDT, YYEEEE. The ends lost 3 bases at V and 0 bases at J; junction bases unmatched: 3. The CDR3 sequence is 16 residues long. Based on the CDR3 plus reference TRBV5-6 and TRBJ2-3, the full variable domain is DAGVTQSPTHLIKTRGQQVTLRCSPKSGHDTVSWYQQALGQGPQFIFQYYEEEERQRGNFPDRFSGHQFPNYSSELNVNALLLGDSALYLCASSSLAGGSTDTQYFGPGTRLTVL.

This clone was seen a few times. The V gene is TRBV28, the J gene TRBJ1-5; 7 nucleotides line up with TRBD1. Germline CDR1 and CDR2: MDHEN and SYDVKM. The CDR3 loop spans 13 amino acids. Unmatched junction bases numbered 5, after V lost 5 bases and J lost 7 bases. The CDR3 sequence: CASSDQGVQPQHF. The CDR3, as DNA: TGTGCCAGCAGTGACCAGGGGGTCCAGCCCCAGCATTTT.

In this sample, this clone turned up once. The chain couples TRBV28 to TRBJ1-2; the D gene is possibly TRBD1 (5 bases). Germline loops: CDR1 MDHEN, CDR2 SYDVKM. The CDR3 extends over 15 amino acids. V lost 2 bases to trimming and J lost 11 bases, with 21 bases between them. DNA of the CDR3: TGTGCCAGCAGTTTAACCCTCTTGGGCCTAAGGGGTTACACCTTC. Its translation: CASSLTLLGLRGYTF.

This sequence joins TRBV4-2 and TRBJ2-7, with TRBD1 matching over 9 bases. CDR1 is LGHNA and CDR2 is YNFKEQ in the germline V gene. The CDR3 is made up of 15 amino acids. Trimming cost V 5 bases and J 1 base; bases outside gene matches: 6. The CDR3 region has the DNA TGTGCCAGCAGCTACACCGGGACAGGGTCCTACGAGCAGTACTTC. Amino acids: CASSYTGTGSYEQYF.

The rearrangement joins TRBV4-2 to TRBJ1-2; tentatively, D is TRBD1 (6 bases). The V and J ends lost 0 bases and 4 bases respectively, with 15 bases between them. CDR1 is LGHNA, CDR2 YNFKEQ, per germline. The length of the CDR3 is 16 residues. The CDR3 DNA is TGTGCCAGCAGCCAAGAGGGAGGGGGAGGTCTCTATGGCTACACCTTC. It codes for CASSQEGGGGLYGYTF.